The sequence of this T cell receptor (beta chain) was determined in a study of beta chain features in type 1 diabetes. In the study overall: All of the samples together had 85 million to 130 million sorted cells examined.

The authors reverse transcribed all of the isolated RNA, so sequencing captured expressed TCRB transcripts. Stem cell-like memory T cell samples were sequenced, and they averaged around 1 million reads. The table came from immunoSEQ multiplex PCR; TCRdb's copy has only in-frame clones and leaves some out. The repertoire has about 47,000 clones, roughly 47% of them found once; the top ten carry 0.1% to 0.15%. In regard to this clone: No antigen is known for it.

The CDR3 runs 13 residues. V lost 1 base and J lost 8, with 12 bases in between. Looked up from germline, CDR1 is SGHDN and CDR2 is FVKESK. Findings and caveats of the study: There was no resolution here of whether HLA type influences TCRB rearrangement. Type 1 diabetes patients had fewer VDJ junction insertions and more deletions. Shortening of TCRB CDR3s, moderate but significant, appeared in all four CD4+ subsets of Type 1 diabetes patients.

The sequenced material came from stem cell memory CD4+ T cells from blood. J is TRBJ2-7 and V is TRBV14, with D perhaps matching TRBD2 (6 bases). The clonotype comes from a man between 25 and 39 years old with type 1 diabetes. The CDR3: CASSQVGTVKQYF. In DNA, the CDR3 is TGTGCCAGCAGCCAAGTCGGGACTGTCAAGCAGTACTTC.